The rows below give T cell receptor beta chains drawn from one sample of a study of T cell changes during pregnancy in multiple sclerosis. Repertoires were generated with immunoSEQ multiplex PCR, while TCRdb's copy carries only in-frame clones and drops some. The sample includes about 57,000 clones, around 92% of them seen just once. The sample was CD4+ T cells from peripheral blood mononuclear cells, taken in the second trimester of pregnancy. These receptor sequences come from a female donor with multiple sclerosis, enrolled in a pregnancy study. Both conserved end residues are part of each CDR3. D genes are given only for firm matches. Clone size is given for some rows only: seen once, a few or many times, or a class if the clone is expanded.

V gene	clone size	J gene	D gene	CDR3 protein	CDR3 DNA
TRBV25-1	.	TRBJ1-4	.	CASSQMGGYWFF	TGTGCCAGCAGTCAAATGGGGGGTTATTGGTTTTTT
TRBV28	.	TRBJ1-3	TRBD1	CASRDRAVNTIYF	TGTGCCAGCAGGGACAGGGCGGTAAACACCATATATTTT
TRBV5-1	.	TRBJ2-1	TRBD1	CASSSGDRGRFNEQFF	TGCGCCAGCAGCTCCGGAGACAGGGGGCGCTTCAATGAGCAGTTCTTC
TRBV2	.	TRBJ1-1	.	CASSERGSPGDTEAFF	TGTGCCAGCAGTGAACGGGGATCCCCAGGGGACACTGAAGCTTTCTTT
TRBV10-3	.	TRBJ1-6	TRBD1	CAIGTGGAYNSPLHF	TGTGCCATCGGAACAGGGGGCGCATATAATTCACCCCTCCACTTT
TRBV7-9	.	TRBJ2-3	.	CAVVPRDTQYF	TGTGCCGTTGTCCCGAGGGATACGCAGTATTTT
TRBV2	.	TRBJ2-2	TRBD1	CASRPDRGRGELFF	TGTGCCAGCAGGCCGGACAGGGGTCGGGGGGAGCTGTTTTTT
TRBV4-1	.	TRBJ1-1	TRBD1	CASKGQGMNTEAFF	TGCGCCAGCAAAGGACAGGGTATGAACACTGAAGCTTTCTTT
TRBV18	.	TRBJ2-1	TRBD2	CASSPRGNGTSASSSYNEQFF	TGTGCCAGCTCACCAAGGGGGAACGGGACTAGCGCCTCCAGCTCCTACAATGAGCAGTTCTTC
TRBV25-1	once	TRBJ2-3	TRBD2	CASSITSGGADTQYF	TGTGCCAGCAGTATCACTAGCGGGGGGGCAGATACGCAGTATTTT
TRBV19	.	TRBJ2-2	.	CASTRRGGTGELFF	TGTGCCAGTACCCGTAGGGGGGGAACAGGGGAGCTGTTTTTT
TRBV5-6	.	TRBJ2-5	.	CASSLGLEPRQQYF	TGTGCCAGCAGCTTGGGACTAGAACCTCGGCAGCAGTACTTC
TRBV6-1	.	TRBJ1-5	.	CASRIQGNQPQHF	TGTGCCAGCAGGATACAGGGAAATCAGCCCCAGCATTTT
TRBV5-4	.	TRBJ2-4	.	CASSLAGYKNIQYF	TGTGCCAGCAGCTTGGCCGGGTACAAAAACATTCAGTACTTC
TRBV30	.	TRBJ2-5	.	CAWSVLVQETQYF	TGTGCCTGGAGTGTCCTCGTCCAAGAGACCCAGTACTTC
TRBV7-3	.	TRBJ2-1	TRBD2	CASSSTSGIRNEQFF	TGTGCCAGCAGCTCGACTAGCGGGATTCGCAATGAGCAGTTCTTC
TRBV15	.	TRBJ2-7	.	CATSRLPTGNYEQYF	TGTGCCACCAGCAGACTCCCGACAGGTAACTACGAGCAGTACTTC
TRBV5-1	.	TRBJ2-4	TRBD2	CASSHSSGKDIQYF	TGCGCCAGCAGCCACTCTAGCGGGAAAGACATTCAGTACTTC
TRBV7-3	.	TRBJ1-1	TRBD1	CASSLRGGLAFMNTEAFF	TGTGCCAGCAGCTTAAGAGGGGGCTTAGCCTTTATGAACACTGAAGCTTTCTTT
TRBV28	.	TRBJ2-1	TRBD2	CASSLRTSGPNEQFF	TGTGCCAGCAGTTTGAGGACTAGCGGCCCCAATGAGCAGTTCTTC
TRBV11-1	.	TRBJ2-7	.	CASSLGASFYEQYF	TGTGCCAGCAGCTTAGGGGCTAGCTTCTACGAGCAGTACTTC
TRBV28	.	TRBJ2-1	TRBD2	CASSYERGLTYNEQFF	TGTGCCAGCTCATATGAGCGGGGTCTTACCTACAATGAGCAGTTCTTC
TRBV5-4	.	TRBJ2-1	TRBD2	CASSLVGGGGYNEQFF	TGTGCCAGCAGCTTGGTGGGCGGGGGGGGCTACAATGAGCAGTTCTTC
TRBV2	.	TRBJ2-7	TRBD2	CAVEGLAGANEQYF	TGTGCCGTTGAAGGACTAGCGGGAGCTAACGAGCAGTACTTC
TRBV30	once	TRBJ1-1	.	CAWNRRQVNTEAFF	TGTGCCTGGAACCGTCGACAGGTGAACACTGAAGCTTTCTTT
TRBV14	.	TRBJ2-7	.	CASSQRWALVYEQYF	TGTGCCAGCAGCCAAAGGTGGGCTCTGGTTTACGAGCAGTACTTC
TRBV5-1	.	TRBJ1-5	TRBD1	CASSRGQGLGLGLQPQHF	TGCGCCAGCAGCAGAGGACAGGGGTTGGGGTTAGGGCTCCAGCCCCAGCATTTT
TRBV5-6	.	TRBJ1-1	TRBD1	CASNQVHRGNFEAFF	TGTGCCAGCAACCAGGTACACAGGGGAAATTTTGAAGCTTTCTTT
TRBV10-3	.	TRBJ1-1	.	CAISEGGTEAFF	TGTGCCATCAGTGAAGGAGGGACTGAAGCTTTCTTT
TRBV7-9	.	TRBJ1-2	.	CASSLEAGSHYGYTF	TGTGCCAGCAGCTTAGAGGCAGGGTCCCACTATGGCTACACCTTC
TRBV18	.	TRBJ2-3	.	CASSPTSTDTQYF	TGTGCCAGCTCACCCACTAGCACAGATACGCAGTATTTT
TRBV15	.	TRBJ1-2	TRBD1	CATISGQGNGYTF	TGTGCCACCATCTCCGGACAGGGCAATGGCTACACCTTC
TRBV5-1	.	TRBJ1-1	TRBD1	CASSSDRELTEAFF	TGCGCCAGCAGCTCGGACAGGGAACTGACTGAAGCTTTCTTT
TRBV10-3	.	TRBJ1-5	TRBD1	CAIRDRVNQPQHF	TGTGCCATCAGAGACAGGGTAAATCAGCCCCAGCATTTT
TRBV7-9	once	TRBJ2-7	TRBD1	CASSSGQGFSYEQYF	TGTGCCAGCAGCTCGGGACAGGGCTTCTCCTACGAGCAGTACTTC
TRBV2	.	TRBJ2-7	.	CASQMQGILTYEQYF	TGTGCCAGTCAAATGCAGGGTATACTAACCTACGAGCAGTACTTC
TRBV21-1	.	TRBJ2-2	.	CASSDPLAGGPCTGELFF	TGTGCCAGCAGCGACCCACTAGCGGGAGGGCCATGCACCGGGGAGCTGTTTTTT
TRBV14	.	TRBJ1-1	.	CASSQGGRTEAFF	TGTGCCAGCAGCCAAGGAGGTAGGACTGAAGCTTTCTTT
TRBV30	.	TRBJ2-4	.	CAWTGSLGRTKNIQYF	TGTGCCTGGACCGGATCCCTGGGGAGGACCAAAAACATTCAGTACTTC
TRBV5-8	.	TRBJ2-5	.	CASSPDRKLYQETQYF	TGTGCCAGCAGCCCCGACAGGAAACTGTACCAAGAGACCCAGTACTTC
TRBV25-1	.	TRBJ2-1	.	CASSAPETGTNEQFF	TGTGCCAGCAGTGCCCCCGAGACAGGTACCAATGAGCAGTTCTTC
TRBV28	.	TRBJ2-7	.	CASSFSDASYEQYF	TGTGCCAGCAGTTTTTCAGATGCCTCCTACGAGCAGTACTTC